This record concerns one T cell receptor (beta chain) sequence. What it binds is not known. These data belong to a study of T cells after yellow fever vaccination. In the study overall: Libraries from low-cell-number fractions were prepared with the SMART-Seq v4 Ultra Low Input RNA kit.

Conversion of TCR transcripts into cDNA relied on 5'RACE template switching, which added a universal primer site and UMIs. MiXCR, applied by TCRdb to the 5' RACE reads, yields one record per CDR3 protein. The table includes about 500,000 distinct CDR3 sequences, about a sixth detected once. The germline gives CDR1 SGHRS, CDR2 YFSETQ. This CDR3 has 14 residues. The V gene lost 6 bases and the J gene lost 8 bases, with 15 bases spanning the gap. Study findings and constraints: There was a possibility that FACS-sorted repertoires contained abundant clonotypes contaminating from the bulk population.

Sample: PBMCs, taken around 5 days after the first yellow fever vaccination. V usage is TRBV5-1 and J usage is TRBJ1-6; possibly TRBD1 for D (5 bases). This TCR derives from a man between 18 and 35 years old who received the YFV17D yellow fever vaccine. CDR3 coding DNA: TGCGCCAGCAAATGGGGGAACGGGGATTCACCCCTCCACTTT. Translated: CASKWGNGDSPLHF. The full variable domain, completed using reference TRBV5-1 and TRBJ1-6, is KAGVTQTPRYLIKTRGQQVTLSCSPISGHRSVSWYQQTPGQGLQFLFEYFSETQRNKGNFPGRFSGRQFSNSRSEMNVSTLELGDSALYLCASKWGNGDSPLHFGNGTRLTVT.